This is a list of T cell receptor beta chains from one sample in a study of blood T cell repertoires in COVID-19. Generated by immunoSEQ multiplex PCR, the TCRdb table keeps only in-frame clones and is missing some. Of over 85,000 clones in the sample, 85% to 90% were seen once. The sequenced sample was peripheral blood. The receptors shown here come from a man aged 35 to 55 with acute or convalescent COVID-19. CDR3s include the opening cysteine and the closing phenylalanine or tryptophan. Each record gives: clone size, D gene, J gene, V gene, CDR3 protein, CDR3 DNA. A D gene is named only where the DNA matches it firmly. Size is omitted from some rows. Given values are once, few, many or a class for expanded clones.

size: -; D: -; J: TRBJ1-1; V: TRBV29-1; CDR3: CSYITGFGNTEAFF; DNA: TGCAGCTACATTACAGGGTTTGGGAACACTGAAGCTTTCTTT
size: -; D: -; J: TRBJ2-1; V: TRBV29-1; CDR3: CSVSTFQVKEQFF; DNA: TGCAGCGTTTCAACCTTCCAGGTCAAGGAGCAGTTCTTC
size: -; D: -; J: TRBJ2-5; V: TRBV5-4; CDR3: CASSPAGNTRETQYF; DNA: TGTGCCAGCAGCCCGGCGGGAAATACCAGGGAGACCCAGTACTTC
size: few; D: -; J: TRBJ1-2; V: TRBV29-1; CDR3: CSVEIQDSNYGYTF; DNA: TGCAGCGTTGAGATCCAGGACTCTAACTATGGCTACACCTTC
size: -; D: TRBD1; J: TRBJ2-5; V: TRBV30; CDR3: CAWIIDRGQETQYF; DNA: TGTGCCTGGATCATTGACAGGGGCCAAGAGACCCAGTACTTC
size: -; D: -; J: TRBJ2-5; V: TRBV15; CDR3: CATSRALVTGPQETQYF; DNA: TGTGCCACCAGCAGAGCACTCGTGACAGGCCCCCAGGAGACCCAGTACTTC
size: -; D: TRBD2; J: TRBJ2-2; V: TRBV5-4; CDR3: CASSLDPAGGPDTGELFF; DNA: TGTGCCAGCAGCTTGGACCCAGCGGGAGGGCCGGACACCGGGGAGCTGTTTTTT
size: -; D: TRBD1; J: TRBJ2-2; V: TRBV7-8; CDR3: CASSSPGTEVGELFF; DNA: TGTGCCAGCAGCTCTCCCGGGACAGAAGTCGGGGAGCTGTTTTTT
size: -; D: -; J: TRBJ2-3; V: TRBV5-1; CDR3: CASSQGLYSSTDTQYF; DNA: TGCGCCAGCAGCCAGGGACTGTATTCTAGCACAGATACGCAGTATTTT
size: -; D: TRBD1; J: TRBJ2-7; V: TRBV6-5; CDR3: CASRRQGVGEQYF; DNA: TGTGCCAGCAGACGGCAGGGGGTAGGCGAGCAGTACTTC
size: -; D: TRBD1; J: TRBJ2-5; V: TRBV29-1; CDR3: CSVGQGEKETQYF; DNA: TGCAGCGTAGGACAGGGGGAAAAAGAGACCCAGTACTTC
size: -; D: -; J: TRBJ1-1; V: TRBV19; CDR3: CASSANRGTEAFF; DNA: TGTGCCAGTAGCGCGAACCGAGGGACTGAAGCTTTCTTT
size: -; D: -; J: TRBJ1-5; V: TRBV10-2; CDR3: CASTLGSSNQPQHF; DNA: TGCGCCAGCACCCTTGGTAGTAGCAATCAGCCCCAGCATTTT
size: -; D: -; J: TRBJ2-4; V: TRBV2; CDR3: CASSDPRADIQYF; DNA: TGTGCCAGCAGTGACCCCAGGGCCGACATTCAGTACTTC
size: -; D: -; J: TRBJ2-1; V: TRBV5-1; CDR3: CASRPVLGAFYNEQFF; DNA: TGCGCCAGCAGGCCTGTCTTGGGGGCCTTCTACAATGAGCAGTTCTTC
size: few; D: -; J: TRBJ1-1; V: TRBV7-9; CDR3: CASSLKLQNTEAFF; DNA: TGTGCCAGCAGCTTAAAATTACAGAACACTGAAGCTTTCTTT
size: few; D: -; J: TRBJ2-5; V: TRBV12-5; CDR3: CASGSRTSQETQYF; DNA: TGTGCTAGTGGTTCTCGGACAAGTCAAGAGACCCAGTACTTC
size: -; D: TRBD1; J: TRBJ1-5; V: TRBV10-2; CDR3: CASRGQGGINQPQHF; DNA: TGCGCCAGCAGAGGACAGGGAGGGATTAATCAGCCCCAGCATTTT
size: -; D: -; J: TRBJ1-1; V: TRBV27; CDR3: CASSFDSNTEAFF; DNA: TGTGCCAGCAGTTTCGACTCGAACACTGAAGCTTTCTTT
size: -; D: TRBD1; J: TRBJ1-5; V: TRBV6-2/TRBV6-3; CDR3: CASSWGTGANQPQHF; DNA: TGTGCCAGCAGTTGGGGGACAGGGGCGAATCAGCCCCAGCATTTT
size: few; D: TRBD2; J: TRBJ2-3; V: TRBV6-4; CDR3: CASSDSPTIARGRTDTQYF; DNA: TGTGCCAGCAGTGACTCCCCAACGATAGCGCGGGGGAGGACAGATACGCAGTATTTT
size: few; D: -; J: TRBJ1-5; V: TRBV30; CDR3: CAWSPTTMMYSNQPQHF; DNA: TGTGCCTGGAGTCCTACCACGATGATGTATAGCAATCAGCCCCAGCATTTT
size: -; D: -; J: TRBJ2-1; V: TRBV29-1; CDR3: CSVLDSTYNEQFF; DNA: TGCAGCGTGCTGGACTCGACCTACAATGAGCAGTTCTTC
size: -; D: -; J: TRBJ1-2; V: TRBV6-1; CDR3: CASSDRGRGGYTF; DNA: TGTGCCAGCAGTGACAGGGGACGGGGTGGCTACACCTTC
size: -; D: -; J: TRBJ1-6; V: TRBV7-8; CDR3: CASSLAATRSSYNSPLHF; DNA: TGTGCCAGCAGCTTAGCTGCCACACGGAGCTCCTATAATTCACCCCTCCACTTT
size: -; D: TRBD2; J: TRBJ2-1; V: TRBV24-1; CDR3: CATSESTSGEDNEQFF; DNA: TGTGCCACCAGTGAGTCGACTAGCGGAGAGGATAATGAGCAGTTCTTC
size: -; D: -; J: TRBJ1-5; V: TRBV7-9; CDR3: CASSLGSGNQPQHF; DNA: TGTGCCAGCAGCTTAGGGTCAGGGAATCAGCCCCAGCATTTT
size: -; D: TRBD2; J: TRBJ2-7; V: TRBV19; CDR3: CATGTSGYEQYF; DNA: TGTGCCACCGGGACTAGCGGCTACGAGCAGTACTTC
size: few; D: -; J: TRBJ1-5; V: TRBV19; CDR3: CASSISSGLDNQPQHF; DNA: TGTGCCAGTAGTATATCGTCGGGACTGGACAATCAGCCCCAGCATTTT
size: -; D: TRBD2; J: TRBJ2-7; V: TRBV7-2; CDR3: CASSSGGSSYEQYF; DNA: TGTGCCAGCAGCTCGGGGGGAAGCTCCTACGAGCAGTACTTC
size: -; D: TRBD1; J: TRBJ2-4; V: TRBV30; CDR3: CAWSSDRDRIQYF; DNA: TGTGCCTGGAGTTCCGACAGGGACCGTATTCAGTACTTC
size: -; D: TRBD1; J: TRBJ1-6; V: TRBV19; CDR3: CASSRQGGNSYNSPLHF; DNA: TGTGCCAGTAGCCGACAGGGCGGAAACTCCTATAATTCACCCCTCCACTTT
size: -; D: -; J: TRBJ2-1; V: TRBV12-3/TRBV12-4; CDR3: CASGSGYNNEQFF; DNA: TGTGCCTCCGGATCGGGATACAACAATGAGCAGTTCTTC
size: -; D: -; J: TRBJ1-1; V: TRBV7-9; CDR3: CASSSSRNTEAFF; DNA: TGTGCCAGCAGCTCCTCCCGTAACACTGAAGCTTTCTTT
size: -; D: -; J: TRBJ1-2; V: TRBV9; CDR3: CASSTGHLGYTF; DNA: TGTGCCAGCAGCACGGGACATCTGGGCTACACCTTC
size: -; D: TRBD2; J: TRBJ2-1; V: TRBV19; CDR3: CASSLSSGRDEQFF; DNA: TGTGCCAGTAGTCTATCTAGCGGGAGGGATGAGCAGTTCTTC
size: once; D: TRBD1; J: TRBJ1-2; V: TRBV24-1; CDR3: CATSDSRTGGKDGYTF; DNA: TGTGCCACCAGTGATTCTCGGACAGGGGGTAAAGATGGCTACACCTTC
size: -; D: TRBD2; J: TRBJ2-3; V: TRBV6-1; CDR3: CASSETSSGRGVTDTQYF; DNA: TGTGCCAGCAGTGAGACCTCTAGCGGGAGGGGGGTAACAGATACGCAGTATTTT
size: -; D: -; J: TRBJ2-3; V: TRBV9; CDR3: CASSVGVTSSTDTQYF; DNA: TGTGCCAGCAGCGTAGGCGTGACTTCTAGCACAGATACGCAGTATTTT
size: -; D: -; J: TRBJ2-3; V: TRBV7-2; CDR3: CASSYEAVSTDTQYF; DNA: TGTGCCAGCAGCTACGAAGCGGTATCCACAGATACGCAGTATTTT
size: -; D: TRBD2; J: TRBJ2-7; V: TRBV5-1; CDR3: CASSLELASYEQYF; DNA: TGCGCCAGCAGCTTGGAACTAGCGAGTTACGAGCAGTACTTC
size: -; D: TRBD1; J: TRBJ1-3; V: TRBV19; CDR3: CASRTGFSGNTIYF; DNA: TGTGCCAGTAGGACAGGGTTCTCTGGAAACACCATATATTTT
size: -; D: TRBD2; J: TRBJ2-5; V: TRBV25-1; CDR3: CASSAGTSGGGETQYF; DNA: TGTGCCAGCAGTGCCGGGACTAGCGGGGGAGGAGAGACCCAGTACTTC
size: once; D: TRBD2; J: TRBJ2-5; V: TRBV5-5; CDR3: CASRITIGREETQYF; DNA: TGTGCCAGCAGAATAACCATCGGGAGGGAGGAGACCCAGTACTTC
size: -; D: TRBD2; J: TRBJ2-2; V: TRBV6-6; CDR3: CASSPGLAGTGELFF; DNA: TGTGCCAGCAGCCCCGGACTAGCAGGCACCGGGGAGCTGTTTTTT
size: once; D: -; J: TRBJ2-2; V: TRBV19; CDR3: CASTVTGPNTGELFF; DNA: TGTGCCAGTACGGTAACAGGGCCGAACACCGGGGAGCTGTTTTTT